This T cell receptor beta chain comes out of a study of T cell responses to AZD1222 COVID-19 vaccine. This clone was seen once. The antigen is undetermined. Repertoires were generated with immunoSEQ multiplex PCR, while TCRdb's copy carries only in-frame clones and drops some. The profile shows 56,000 or so clones, 80% to 90% of them singletons. Trimming at V came to 8 bases and at J to 5 bases, leaving 9 bases not matched to a gene. Germline CDR1 reads MNHEY; CDR2 reads SMNVEV (reference sequence). The CDR3 covers 15 residues. Notes on the study in general: Donors were mostly white British, more females; clonal diversity possibly underestimated. Compared with day 0, the breadth and depth of the Spike-specific TCR repertoire rose significantly after two doses of AZD1222.

Sequences were derived from peripheral blood, sampled on day 0 of AZD1222 vaccination. The chain links TRBV27 to TRBJ2-2, with 9 bases identical to TRBD1. The origin of this receptor is an adult in good health. Here the CDR3 reads CASGNRGLVTGELFF. The CDR3 nucleotides are TGTGCCAGCGGAAACAGGGGGCTCGTAACCGGGGAGCTGTTTTTT.